This TCR beta chain was obtained from a study of T cell repertoires in cytomegalovirus infection. MiXCR, run by TCRdb on the reads, gives a single entry per CDR3 protein. Of hundreds of thousands of distinct CDR3 sequences in the sample, over 25% were seen once. Germline values: CDR1 SGHAT, CDR2 FQNNGV. The CDR3 runs to 14 residues. V lost 8 bases to trimming and J lost 2 bases; unmatched junction nucleotides: 7. In the case of this clonotype: As yet, its antigen is unknown.

V gene TRBV11-2 combines with J gene TRBJ2-3, with TRBD2 identical over 7 bases. This receptor was taken from a human donor in good health (CMV status not recorded). Some clones in this sample may be carry-over from other donors' samples. Sequencing was performed on cultured CD8+ T cells from PBMCs, taken from culture after CMV antigen stimulation. The CDR3 spells CASWEGGYTDTQYF. The CDR3 nucleotides are TGTGCCAGCTGGGAGGGAGGATACACAGATACGCAGTATTTT. Filled out from reference TRBV11-2 and TRBJ2-3, the complete variable domain reads EAGVAQSPRYKIIEKRQSVAFWCNPISGHATLYWYQQILGQGPKLLIQFQNNGVVDDSQLPKDRFSAERLKGVDSTLKIQPAKLEDSAVYLCASWEGGYTDTQYFGPGTRLTVL.